Below are 3 T cell receptor beta chains sequenced from a single sample in a study of blood T cell repertoires in COVID-19. The repertoire was sequenced with immunoSEQ multiplex PCR; TCRdb's copy has only in-frame clones and lacks some. Among 150,000 to 200,000 clones listed, 80% to 90% were seen once. The sample taken for sequencing was peripheral blood. These receptors all come from a man in his 60s with acute or convalescent COVID-19.

This clone was seen just once. The rearrangement joins TRBV6-5 to TRBJ1-6, with no clear D. Trimming took 6 bases from V and 9 from J, leaving 6 bases between them. The germline V gene encodes CDR1 MNHEY and CDR2 SVGAGI. The length of the CDR3 is 11 residues. The DNA of the CDR3 is TGTGCCAGCAGGGCCAGTTCACCCCTCCACTTT. It translates to CASRASSPLHF.

The rearrangement links TRBV29-1 to TRBJ2-3; D unclear. V was shortened by 3 bases and J by 2 bases, with 6 bases between the two germline ends. The CDR3 runs to 12 residues. Germline CDR1 and CDR2: SQVTM and ANQGSEA. The CDR3 spells CSVDEATDTQYF. The CDR3, as DNA: TGCAGCGTTGACGAAGCCACAGATACGCAGTATTTT.

V gene TRBV6-5 combines with J gene TRBJ1-4, with TRBD1 identical over 9 bases. The CDR3 covers 14 residues. Germline trimming cut 5 bases from V and 8 bases from J; bases unmatched to any gene: 6. Per germline, CDR1 MNHEY and CDR2 SVGAGI. The DNA of the CDR3 is TGTGCCAGCAGTCCCCGGGACAGGGTGGAAAAACTGTTTTTT. As protein: CASSPRDRVEKLFF.